What follows are 8 T cell receptor beta chains derived from one specimen sequenced in a study of CD8 T cells in ankylosing spondylitis. TCRdb reprocessed the 5' RACE reads with MiXCR, giving one entry per CDR3 protein. Of about 88,000 distinct CDR3 sequences in the sample, roughly 30% are singletons; the top ten hold roughly three fifths. Sequences were obtained from blood, either unsorted or a sorted T cell fraction (not recorded which). The receptors here all came from a male donor with ankylosing spondylitis or in good health (not recorded which).

This clonotype was observed a handful of times. V is TRBV5-1 and J is TRBJ1-2; unclear D gene. This CDR3 region has 13 residues. V was cut by 0 bases and J by 4 bases, with 7 bases left in between. The V gene's germline CDR1 is SGHRS and CDR2 YFSETQ. The CDR3 sequence is CASSLDYSYGYTF. CDR3 in DNA: TGCGCCAGCAGCTTGGATTACAGCTATGGCTACACCTTC.

This chain joins TRBV7-9 and TRBJ2-1, with 9 bases matching TRBD2. V was pared by 3 bases and J by 5 bases, with 5 bases of the junction left unmatched. This CDR3 comprises 15 residues. Germline CDR1 SEHNR, CDR2 FQNEAQ (reference sequence). The CDR3 nucleotides read TGTGCCAGCAGCTTGGCGGGAGGGTCCCACAATGAGCAGTTCTTC. The encoded protein is CASSLAGGSHNEQFF.

This clonotype appeared many times. The chain carries TRBV20-1 and TRBJ2-4; D is perhaps TRBD1 or TRBD2 (5 bases each). The CDR3 sequence is 14 residues long. V lost 0 bases and J 8 bases, leaving 14 bases between the germline ends. CDR1 and CDR2 (germline): DFQATT, SNEGSKA (reference sequence). Here the CDR3 reads CSAREPGRQDIQYF. The CDR3 DNA sequence: TGCAGTGCTAGAGAGCCGGGACGGCAGGACATTCAGTACTTC.

The chain joins TRBV6-5 to TRBJ2-1; no firm D call. Germline lookup yields CDR1 MNHEY and CDR2 SVGAGI. V was cut by 0 bases and J by 2 bases, with 14 bases left in between. This CDR3 has 17 amino acids. The CDR3 nucleotides are TGTGCCAGCAGTTACTCTTATTCGAGGCACCCCTACAATGAGCAGTTCTTC. It is translated as CASSYSYSRHPYNEQFF.

The genes are TRBV7-2 and TRBJ2-1; perhaps D is TRBD1 or TRBD2 (6 bases each). V was pared by 2 bases and J by 7 bases, with 9 bases between. The CDR3 is 13 residues long. Germline V lookup: CDR1 SGHTA, CDR2 FQGNSA. CDR3 nucleotides: TGTGCCAGCAGCTTAAGGGGGGCAAATGAGCAGTTCTTC. Its translation: CASSLRGANEQFF.

DNA for the CDR3: TGCGCCAGCAGCCCACTCGGGGGGGCTATGAACACTGAAGCTTTCTTT. This encodes CASSPLGGAMNTEAFF. The chain links TRBV5-1 to TRBJ1-1; D possibly corresponds to TRBD1 (6 bases). Germline assignment: CDR1 SGHRS and CDR2 YFSETQ. The CDR3 is 16 residues long. V was cut by 4 bases and J by 0 bases, with 16 bases left in between.

This clonotype was seen a few times. The junction shows a germline mismatch at one end, possibly a read error. The chain combines TRBV6-1 with TRBJ2-2; 7 bases match TRBD1. The CDR3 totals 15 residues. CDR1 and CDR2 from the germline V gene are MNHNS and SASEGT. CDR3 amino acids: CASRLTTGNSGELFF. The DNA of the CDR3 is TGTGCCAGCAGGCTCACGACAGGGAACTCCGGGGAGCTGTTTTTT.

The CDR3 sequence is CASSQITSGRYEQYF. The CDR3 nucleotides read TGTGCCAGCAGCCAAATCACTAGCGGGAGGTACGAGCAGTACTTC. The rearrangement joins TRBV3-1 to TRBJ2-7; 12 bases agree with TRBD2. J gave up 4 bases and V 2 bases, and 3 bases lay outside the gene matches. CDR3 length: 15 amino acids. CDR1 is LGHDT and CDR2 is YNNKEL in the germline V gene (reference sequence).